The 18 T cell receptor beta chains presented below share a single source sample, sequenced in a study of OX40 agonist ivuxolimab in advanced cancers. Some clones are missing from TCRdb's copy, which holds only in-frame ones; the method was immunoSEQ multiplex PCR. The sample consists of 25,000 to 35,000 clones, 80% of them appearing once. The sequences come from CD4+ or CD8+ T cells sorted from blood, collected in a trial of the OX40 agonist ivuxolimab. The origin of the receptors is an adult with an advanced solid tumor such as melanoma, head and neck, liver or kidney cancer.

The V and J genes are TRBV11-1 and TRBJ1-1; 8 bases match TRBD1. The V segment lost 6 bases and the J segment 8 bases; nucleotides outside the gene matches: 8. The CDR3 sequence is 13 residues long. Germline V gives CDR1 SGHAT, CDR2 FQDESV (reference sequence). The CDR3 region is CASRRQGSPEAFF. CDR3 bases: TGTGCCAGCAGGAGACAGGGGTCTCCGGAAGCTTTCTTT.

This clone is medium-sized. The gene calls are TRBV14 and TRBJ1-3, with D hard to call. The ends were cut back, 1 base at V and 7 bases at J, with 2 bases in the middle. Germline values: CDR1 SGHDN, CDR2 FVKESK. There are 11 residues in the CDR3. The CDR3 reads CASSQANTIYF. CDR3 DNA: TGTGCCAGCAGCCAAGCTAACACCATATATTTT.

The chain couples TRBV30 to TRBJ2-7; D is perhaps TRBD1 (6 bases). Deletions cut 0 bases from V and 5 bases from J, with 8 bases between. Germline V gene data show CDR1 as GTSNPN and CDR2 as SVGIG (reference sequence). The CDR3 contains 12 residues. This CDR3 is CAWSVQGDEQYF. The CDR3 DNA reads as TGTGCCTGGAGTGTACAGGGAGACGAGCAGTACTTC. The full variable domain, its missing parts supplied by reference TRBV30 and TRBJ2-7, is SQTIHQWPATLVQPVGSPLSLECTVEGTSNPNLYWYRQAAGRGLQLLFYSVGIGQISSEVPQNLSASRPQDRQFILSSKKLLLSDSGFYLCAWSVQGDEQYFGPGTRLTVT.

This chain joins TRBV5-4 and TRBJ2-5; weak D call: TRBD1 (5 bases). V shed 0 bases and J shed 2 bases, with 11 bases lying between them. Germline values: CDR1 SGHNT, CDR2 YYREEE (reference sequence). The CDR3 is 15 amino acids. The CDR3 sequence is CASSLVVGAQETQYF. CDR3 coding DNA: TGTGCCAGCAGCTTGGTAGTAGGGGCACAAGAGACCCAGTACTTC.

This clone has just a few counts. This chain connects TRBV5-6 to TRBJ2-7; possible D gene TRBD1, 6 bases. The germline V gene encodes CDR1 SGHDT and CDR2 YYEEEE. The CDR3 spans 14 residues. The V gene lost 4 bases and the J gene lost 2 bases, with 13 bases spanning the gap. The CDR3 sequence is CASSPGTSTYEQYF. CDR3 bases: TGTGCCAGCAGCCCCGGGACATCCACCTACGAGCAGTACTTC. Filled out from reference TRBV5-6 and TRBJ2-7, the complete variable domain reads DAGVTQSPTHLIKTRGQQVTLRCSPKSGHDTVSWYQQALGQGPQFIFQYYEEEERQRGNFPDRFSGHQFPNYSSELNVNALLLGDSALYLCASSPGTSTYEQYFGPGTRLTVT.

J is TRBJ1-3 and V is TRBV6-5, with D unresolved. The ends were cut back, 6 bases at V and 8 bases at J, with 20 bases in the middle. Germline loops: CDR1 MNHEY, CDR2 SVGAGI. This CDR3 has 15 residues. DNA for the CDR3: TGTGCCAGCAGAAGTTCGCTATCCTTCGTGGACACCATATATTTT. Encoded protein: CASRSSLSFVDTIYF.

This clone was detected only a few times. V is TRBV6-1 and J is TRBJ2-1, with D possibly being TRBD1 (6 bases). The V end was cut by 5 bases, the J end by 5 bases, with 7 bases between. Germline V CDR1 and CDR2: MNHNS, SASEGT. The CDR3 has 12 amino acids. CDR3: CASSWTDNEQFF. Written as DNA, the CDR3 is TGTGCCAGCAGTTGGACAGACAATGAGCAGTTCTTC.

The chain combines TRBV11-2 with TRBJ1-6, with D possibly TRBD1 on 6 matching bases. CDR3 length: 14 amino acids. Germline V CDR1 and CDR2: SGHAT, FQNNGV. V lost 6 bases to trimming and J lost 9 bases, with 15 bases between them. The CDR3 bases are TGTGCCAGCAGGGGGGGGCCCCAGGCTTCACCCCTCCACTTT. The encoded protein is CASRGGPQASPLHF.

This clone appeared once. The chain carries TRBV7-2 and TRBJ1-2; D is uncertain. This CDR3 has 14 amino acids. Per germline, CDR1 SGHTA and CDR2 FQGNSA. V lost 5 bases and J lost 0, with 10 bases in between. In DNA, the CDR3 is TGTGCCAGCAGCGCAACGCAGGCTAACTATGGCTACACCTTC. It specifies CASSATQANYGYTF.

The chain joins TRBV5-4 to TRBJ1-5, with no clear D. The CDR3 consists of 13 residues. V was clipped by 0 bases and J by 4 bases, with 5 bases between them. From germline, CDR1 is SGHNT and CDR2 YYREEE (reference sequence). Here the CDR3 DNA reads TGTGCCAGCAGCTTGGGTAGGAATCAGCCCCAGCATTTT. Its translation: CASSLGRNQPQHF.

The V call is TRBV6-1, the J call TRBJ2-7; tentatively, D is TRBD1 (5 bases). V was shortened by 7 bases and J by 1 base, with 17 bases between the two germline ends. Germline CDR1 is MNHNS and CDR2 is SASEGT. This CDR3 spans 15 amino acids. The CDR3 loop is CASTPQLTESYEQYF. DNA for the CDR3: TGTGCCAGCACACCCCAACTGACAGAATCCTACGAGCAGTACTTC.

DNA for the CDR3: TGTGCCAGCAGTTTTTCGCTTAATACGCAGTATTTT. It translates to CASSFSLNTQYF. V usage is TRBV28 and J usage is TRBJ2-3; no clear D gene. Germline V CDR1 and CDR2: MDHEN, SYDVKM. V shed 3 bases and J shed 7 bases, with 8 bases lying between them. CDR3 length: 12 residues.

CDR3 region: CASSSWAEGGFNEQFF. CDR3 in DNA: TGTGCCAGCAGCTCCTGGGCGGAGGGGGGTTTCAATGAGCAGTTCTTC. The rearrangement links TRBV13 to TRBJ2-1; either TRBD1 or TRBD2 may supply D (6 bases each). The CDR3 totals 16 residues. The V end was cut by 4 bases, the J end by 6 bases, with 19 bases between. Germline assignment: CDR1 PRHDT and CDR2 FYEKMQ (reference sequence).

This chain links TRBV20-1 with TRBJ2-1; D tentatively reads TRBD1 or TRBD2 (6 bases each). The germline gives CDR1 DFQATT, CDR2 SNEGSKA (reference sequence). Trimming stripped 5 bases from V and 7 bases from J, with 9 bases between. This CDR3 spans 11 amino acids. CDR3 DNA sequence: TGCAGTGCTGGGGGGCGGAATGAGCAGTTCTTC. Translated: CSAGGRNEQFF.

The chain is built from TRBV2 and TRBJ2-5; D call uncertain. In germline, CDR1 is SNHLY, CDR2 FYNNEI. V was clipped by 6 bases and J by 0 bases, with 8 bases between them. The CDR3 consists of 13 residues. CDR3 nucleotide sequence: TGTGCCAGCAGCCGTAGTAACCAAGAGACCCAGTACTTC. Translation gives CASSRSNQETQYF. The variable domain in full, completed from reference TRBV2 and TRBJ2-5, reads EPEVTQTPSHQVTQMGQEVILRCVPISNHLYFYWYRQILGQKVEFLVSFYNNEISEKSEIFDDQFSVERPDGSNFTLKIRSTKLEDSAMYFCASSRSNQETQYFGPGTRLLVL.

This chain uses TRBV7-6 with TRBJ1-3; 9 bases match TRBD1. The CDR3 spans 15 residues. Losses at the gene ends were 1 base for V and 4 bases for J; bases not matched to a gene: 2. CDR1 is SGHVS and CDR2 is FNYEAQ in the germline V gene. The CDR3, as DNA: TGTGCCAGCAGCTTAGGGGACAGGGCCGGAAACACCATATATTTT. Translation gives CASSLGDRAGNTIYF.

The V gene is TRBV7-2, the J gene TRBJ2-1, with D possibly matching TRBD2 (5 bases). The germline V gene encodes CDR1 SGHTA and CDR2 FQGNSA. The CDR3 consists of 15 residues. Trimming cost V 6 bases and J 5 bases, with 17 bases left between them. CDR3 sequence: CASSRQSGENNEQFF. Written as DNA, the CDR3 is TGTGCCAGCAGTCGCCAGTCCGGGGAAAACAATGAGCAGTTCTTC.

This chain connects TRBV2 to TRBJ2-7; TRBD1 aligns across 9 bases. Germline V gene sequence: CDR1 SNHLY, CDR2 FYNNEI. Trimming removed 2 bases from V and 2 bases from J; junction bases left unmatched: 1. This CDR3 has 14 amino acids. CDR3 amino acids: CASSENRGPYEQYF. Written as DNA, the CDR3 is TGTGCCAGCAGTGAAAACAGGGGGCCCTACGAGCAGTACTTC.